The subject of this entry is one TCR beta chain. Its binding antigen is unknown. This sample was included in a study of T cell clusters in autoimmune cytopenias (dated by TCRdb to between 2018 and 2021). As for the study more broadly: A median TRB sequencing depth of 51,575 reads per sample was reached, and a median of around 2,000 distinct TRB clonotypes per sample was obtained. The goal of the study was to find out whether patients with autoimmune cytopenia have a disease-specific immune repertoire signature that could be used as a blood-based biomarker. In autoimmune cytopenia patients, peripheral blood TRB and IGH repertoires were sequenced during active disease and over treatment follow-up, together with healthy, CLL and autoimmune hepatitis controls. The paper as a whole reports these results and caveats: Healthy donors showed almost three-fold more exclusive TRB clusters than active autoimmune hepatitis patients, consistent with an autoimmunity-wide signature. GLIPH results suggested that primary autoimmune cytopenia patients were missing physiological T cell clusters, with approximately 47 clusters found only in healthy donors compared with 15 to 20 found only in patients. The T cell clusters were only ever defined in silico, so experimental validation of their functional role was still needed. In the comparison of secondary cytopenia with CLL, the cluster-lack signature was not observed, apparently because the dominant lymphoma-associated repertoire masked the signature. TRB repertoire shifts, with less even repertoires in secondary cytopenia and CLL, mostly reflected lymphoma bias rather than autoimmunity.

For each sample, TRB amplification used around 260 ng of peripheral blood genomic DNA, equal to 35,000 to 40,000 genome equivalents. Multiplex PCR with a touch-down protocol amplified TRB rearrangements, with the TRB-A and TRB-B primer pools combined in a single tube. Two consecutive PCR reactions with Phusion HS II polymerase added Illumina adapters and sample indices to the amplicons. The amplicons were purified from gel with the NucleoSpin Gel and PCR Clean-up kit, after which the amplicons were quantified by Qubit and checked for quality on an Agilent 2100 Bioanalyzer. Sequencing of the libraries was done on an Illumina MiSeq with 600-cycle, single-indexed, paired-end runs. The authors' pipeline ran thus. TRB reads were aligned and assembled with MiXCR version 2.1.12 using the default MiXCR reference library. Each unique CDR3 nucleotide sequence defined a clone, and only productive sequences with at least two reads were analysed. Repertoire diversity was assessed with alpha-parameterized diversity profiles (alpha 0 to 5), including the Shannon (alpha 1) and Simpson (alpha 2) indices, which were computed with an R script. Combinatorial TRB VJ usage was calculated with the tcR package and was compared between cohorts by principal component analysis performed with ade4. Using GLIPH, TCRbeta CDR3s were clustered on pairs of cohorts matched for age and read depth, and a Wilcoxon test was used to compare cluster frequencies. TCRdb reprocessed the reads, and each CDR3 protein sequence is entered once, without DNA. The V and J calls come from TCRdb's annotation, not from the publication. The sample table on file contains fewer than 6,500 distinct CDR3 sequences. Of the sample, approximately 26% falls within the top ten clones.

Including cysteine and phenylalanine, the CDR3 has 14 amino acids. No DNA sequence was recorded. Looking up the germline V gene yields CDR1 SGHDN and CDR2 FVKESK. This sequence uses TRBV14 and TRBJ1-2; absent DNA, TCRdb's TRBD1 call cannot be checked. The source material was peripheral blood. The receptor was derived from a human donor with an autoimmune cytopenia or autoimmune hepatitis (not recorded which). The CDR3 sequence is CASSQDRGIGGYTF.